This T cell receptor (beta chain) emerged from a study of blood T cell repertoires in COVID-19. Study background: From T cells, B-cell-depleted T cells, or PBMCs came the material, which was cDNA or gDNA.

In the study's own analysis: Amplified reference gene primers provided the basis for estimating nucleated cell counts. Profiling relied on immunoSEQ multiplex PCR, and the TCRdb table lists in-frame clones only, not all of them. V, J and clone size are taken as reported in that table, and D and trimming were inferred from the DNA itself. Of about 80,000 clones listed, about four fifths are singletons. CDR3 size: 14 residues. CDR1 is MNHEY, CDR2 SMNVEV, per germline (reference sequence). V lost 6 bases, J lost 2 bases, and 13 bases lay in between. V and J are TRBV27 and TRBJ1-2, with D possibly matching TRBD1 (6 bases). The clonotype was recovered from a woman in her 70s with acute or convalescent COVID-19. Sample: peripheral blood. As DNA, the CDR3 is TGTGCCAGCAGGGACACCGGGACAAACTATGGCTACACCTTC. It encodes CASRDTGTNYGYTF.